One sample yielded the 30 T cell receptor beta chains listed below, sequenced in a study of cytomegalovirus exposure and HLA in healthy donors. TCRdb keeps only in-frame clones here, not all; method: immunoSEQ multiplex PCR. The sample has roughly 60,000 clones; 90% to 95% are singletons. Source material: PBMCs. The receptor set was obtained from a woman in her twenties or thirties in good health and CMV-seronegative.

The chain uses TRBV19 and TRBJ2-2; 11 nucleotides agree with TRBD1. J gave up 8 bases and V 0 bases, and 11 bases lay outside the gene matches. Germline values: CDR1 LNHDA, CDR2 SQIVND (reference sequence). The CDR3 spans 18 residues. The CDR3 nucleotides are TGTGCCAGTAGTATAGATCTATTGGACAGGGGGCTTAATGGGGAGCTGTTTTTT. Translated: CASSIDLLDRGLNGELFF.

The gene calls are TRBV18 and TRBJ2-7; D possibly corresponds to TRBD2 (5 bases). This CDR3 region has 15 residues. Trimming left V 5 bases short and J 5 bases short, with 19 bases between. Per the germline V gene, CDR1 is KGHSH and CDR2 is LQKENI. The CDR3: CASSSTGISDNEQYF. The DNA of the CDR3 is TGTGCCAGCTCATCAACCGGGATCTCGGATAACGAGCAGTACTTC.

The J gene is TRBJ1-5, the V gene TRBV19, with 8 positions matching TRBD1. Trimming removed 6 bases from V and 4 bases from J; junction bases left unmatched: 11. Germline CDR1 and CDR2: LNHDA and SQIVND (reference sequence). The CDR3 loop spans 16 amino acids. The CDR3 coding sequence is TGTGCCAGTAGCCCTCTCGGACAGGGATGGAATCAGCCCCAGCATTTT. This gives the protein CASSPLGQGWNQPQHF.

V and J are TRBV18 and TRBJ1-1; tentative D call: TRBD1 (6 bases). CDR1 KGHSH and CDR2 LQKENI come from the germline V gene. Trimming removed 0 bases from V and 4 bases from J, with 15 bases in between. The CDR3 is 16 amino acids. The CDR3 nucleotides are TGTGCCAGCTCACCACCCCCACTGGGGGCGTCCACTGAAGCTTTCTTT. This codes for CASSPPPLGASTEAFF.

The J gene is TRBJ2-5, the V gene TRBV9; TRBD2 matches at 10 bases. From germline, CDR1 is SGDLS and CDR2 YYNGEE. V shed 0 bases, J shed 5 bases, and the junction held 10 bases outside the gene matches. CDR3 size: 17 residues. Written as DNA, the CDR3 is TGTGCCAGCAGCGTAGGTCAGCGGGAGGGCCGGGGGGAGACCCAGTACTTC. Its translation is CASSVGQREGRGETQYF.

The rearrangement uses TRBV28 and TRBJ2-2; D is possibly TRBD1 (6 bases). The CDR3 extends over 15 amino acids. Trimming took off 5 bases at V and 3 bases at J, with 13 bases between the two ends. Germline loops: CDR1 MDHEN, CDR2 SYDVKM. The CDR3 protein is CASSPPAGDTGELFF. The CDR3 nucleotides read TGTGCCAGCAGTCCACCGGCAGGGGACACCGGGGAGCTGTTTTTT. Drawing the rest from reference TRBV28 and TRBJ2-2, the complete variable domain is DVKVTQSSRYLVKRTGEKVFLECVQDMDHENMFWYRQDPGLGLRLIYFSYDVKMKEKGDIPEGYSVSREKKERFSLILESASTNQTSMYLCASSPPAGDTGELFFGEGSRLTVL.

This chain connects TRBV28 to TRBJ2-2; 8 bases line up with TRBD1. The CDR3 runs to 13 residues. V was pared by 11 bases and J by 3 bases, with 5 bases of the junction left unmatched. Germline V gene lookup returns CDR1 MDHEN and CDR2 SYDVKM. The CDR3 reads CAGRQGYTGELFF. The CDR3 DNA follows: TGTGCCGGGAGACAGGGGTACACCGGGGAGCTGTTTTTT.

V usage is TRBV6-1 and J usage is TRBJ2-3; tentative D call: TRBD1 (5 bases). The germline V and J ends were trimmed by 7 bases and 2 bases, with 13 bases remaining between them. The CDR3 consists of 14 residues. Germline V CDR1 and CDR2: MNHNS, SASEGT. As DNA, the CDR3 is TGTGCCAGCACAGGTCCGACAGCCACAGATACGCAGTATTTT. Translation: CASTGPTATDTQYF.

V is TRBV5-1 and J is TRBJ2-1; 7 positions match TRBD2. Germline V gene data show CDR1 as SGHRS and CDR2 as YFSETQ. The CDR3 contains 15 residues. V lost 0 bases and J lost 3; bases outside the gene matches: 3. In DNA form, the CDR3 reads TGCGCCAGCAGCTTGGGCGGGAGTTTCTACAATGAGCAGTTCTTC. Translated, it gives CASSLGGSFYNEQFF.

This clone was counted between two and nine times. DNA for the CDR3: TGCAGCGTTGAAGTACCCGGGGGACAGGGTTACGAGCAGTACTTC. Its protein is CSVEVPGGQGYEQYF. This chain uses TRBV29-1 with TRBJ2-7; 9 nucleotides agree with TRBD1. J gave up 4 bases and V 1 base, and 8 bases lay outside the gene matches. The CDR3 is 15 residues long. The germline V gene has CDR1 SQVTM and CDR2 ANQGSEA.

This chain uses TRBV2 with TRBJ2-1; D not resolved. Trimming took off 4 bases at V and 10 bases at J, with 8 bases between the two ends. This CDR3 comprises 11 residues. Germline assignment: CDR1 SNHLY and CDR2 FYNNEI. CDR3 in amino acids: CASSVSAEQFF. For the CDR3, the DNA is TGTGCCAGCAGTGTTAGTGCCGAGCAGTTCTTC.

The V gene is TRBV6-5, the J gene TRBJ1-1, with D possibly matching TRBD1 (6 bases). Between the trimmed V and J ends, which lost 11 bases and 1 base, there was a span of 17 bases. From germline, CDR1 is MNHEY and CDR2 SVGAGI. The CDR3 spans 14 residues. The CDR3: CAGNRGAWNTEAFF. The CDR3, as DNA: TGTGCCGGCAATCGGGGGGCGTGGAACACTGAAGCTTTCTTT.

This sequence joins TRBV29-1 and TRBJ2-5; possibly TRBD1 for D (6 bases). The germline gives CDR1 SQVTM, CDR2 ANQGSEA. CDR3 length equals 11 residues. V was shortened by 6 bases and J by 5 bases, with 10 bases between the two germline ends. The chain's CDR3 is CSVKRGETQYF. The CDR3 nucleotides are TGCAGCGTAAAGAGGGGGGAGACCCAGTACTTC.

The chain has TRBV5-1 and TRBJ2-7; TRBD2 matches 8 bases. The CDR3 has 17 residues. Trimming took 5 bases from V and 5 from J; bases not matched to a gene: 18. Germline lookup yields CDR1 SGHRS and CDR2 YFSETQ. CDR3 region: CASSFERAGVGSDEQYF. As DNA, the CDR3 is TGCGCCAGCAGTTTCGAGCGAGCGGGGGTGGGGTCGGACGAGCAGTACTTC.

The V gene is TRBV11-3, the J gene TRBJ2-1; unclear D gene. The V and J ends lost 4 bases and 2 bases respectively, with 12 bases between them. The CDR3 has 15 amino acids. Germline assignment: CDR1 SGHNT and CDR2 YENEEA. The CDR3 region is CASSSLAAPYNEQFF. As DNA, the CDR3 is TGTGCCAGCAGCTCCCTGGCGGCGCCCTACAATGAGCAGTTCTTC.

This chain links TRBV30 with TRBJ2-1; 7 bases map to TRBD1. The germline V gene encodes CDR1 GTSNPN and CDR2 SVGIG (reference sequence). Trimming took 0 bases from V and 4 from J; bases not matched to a gene: 3. The CDR3 has 14 amino acids. CDR3 in DNA: TGTGCCTGGAGTGTTACACAGGGGTACAATGAGCAGTTCTTC. Amino acid sequence: CAWSVTQGYNEQFF.

The chain employs TRBV6-4 and TRBJ2-5; 11 bases are shared with TRBD2. The J call is in doubt because the DNA end fits TRBJ2-7 better. The CDR3 loop spans 15 amino acids. Looked up from germline, CDR1 is MRHNA and CDR2 is SNTAGT. CDR3 loop: CASSAASGGLYEQYF. The CDR3 nucleotides are TGTGCCAGCAGTGCGGCTAGCGGGGGGCTCTACGAGCAGTACTTC.

This chain connects TRBV18 to TRBJ2-3; 7 bases fit TRBD2. The CDR3 contains 16 residues. Germline V lookup: CDR1 KGHSH, CDR2 LQKENI. The J segment lost 0 bases and the V segment lost 3 bases, leaving 6 bases of the junction unmatched. CDR3 loop: CASSPLGLPSTDTQYF. As DNA, the CDR3 is TGTGCCAGCTCACCCTTGGGACTACCAAGCACAGATACGCAGTATTTT.

Concerning this clone itself: Relative to the germline gene, one junction end is altered; a read error may explain this. Other DNA variants within this sample encode the same CDR3. The chain combines TRBV7-7 with TRBJ2-7; TRBD2 is a possible D gene (5 bases). The CDR3 sequence is 13 residues long. Germline V gene lookup returns CDR1 SSHAT and CDR2 FNYEAQ (reference sequence). The CDR3 DNA follows: TGTGCTAGCAGCCCCGGACGGGGCTACGAGCAGTACTTC. It codes for CASSPGRGYEQYF.

The rearrangement links TRBV29-1 to TRBJ2-3, with 9 bases lining up with TRBD1. The junction had 4 bases not matched to a gene; V was cut back by 3 bases and J by 6 bases. The length of the CDR3 is 13 residues. CDR1 and CDR2 (germline): SQVTM, ANQGSEA. CDR3 sequence reads: CSVDPGTGDTQYF. DNA of the CDR3: TGCAGCGTTGATCCCGGGACAGGGGATACGCAGTATTTT.

This chain's CDR3 is CASSLFRHLPLSSYEQYF. The CDR3 DNA sequence: TGCGCCAGCAGCCTATTCCGACACCTACCCTTAAGCTCCTACGAGCAGTACTTC. The rearrangement joins TRBV4-3 to TRBJ2-7; D call uncertain. This CDR3 is built from 18 residues. Trimming removed 4 bases at V and 0 bases at J, with 22 bases between. Germline CDR1 and CDR2: LGHNA and YSLEER.

The chain recombines TRBV7-9 with TRBJ2-7, with 8 bases that match TRBD2. The CDR3 is made up of 14 amino acids. From germline, CDR1 is SEHNR and CDR2 FQNEAQ (reference sequence). The V gene end was trimmed by 4 bases and the J gene end by 2 bases; junction bases not matched to a gene: 4. The CDR3 protein is CASSSTSGTYEQYF. CDR3 bases: TGTGCCAGCAGCTCAACTAGCGGTACCTACGAGCAGTACTTC. Using reference TRBV7-9 and TRBJ2-7 for the parts outside the CDR3, the full variable domain is DTGVSQNPRHKITKRGQNVTFRCDPISEHNRLYWYRQTLGQGPEFLTYFQNEAQLEKSRLLSDRFSAERPKGSFSTLEIQRTEQGDSAMYLCASSSTSGTYEQYFGPGTRLTVT.

J is TRBJ1-1 and V is TRBV25-1, with 7 positions matching TRBD1. Germline loops: CDR1 MGHDK, CDR2 SYGVNS. The CDR3 has 15 residues. The J segment lost 7 bases and the V segment lost 2 bases, leaving 10 bases of the junction unmatched. The CDR3 coding sequence is TGTGCCAGCAGTGAAGCTCAGGGGGTAGGGGGTGAAGCTTTCTTT. Residues: CASSEAQGVGGEAFF.

V gene TRBV9 combines with J gene TRBJ2-7, with D perhaps matching TRBD1 (6 bases). From germline, CDR1 is SGDLS and CDR2 YYNGEE. V was shortened by 5 bases and J by 1 base, with 7 bases between the two germline ends. The CDR3 extends over 12 amino acids. Written as DNA, the CDR3 is TGTGCCAGCAGTACAGGGTCCTACGAGCAGTACTTC. Its protein is CASSTGSYEQYF.

The rearrangement links TRBV6-4 to TRBJ2-3; 8 positions agree with TRBD2. Germline CDR1 MRHNA, CDR2 SNTAGT. There are 15 residues in the CDR3. Trimming cost V 4 bases and J 0 bases; bases outside gene matches: 3. CDR3 in amino acids: CASSATSGSTDTQYF. The CDR3 DNA reads as TGTGCCAGCAGTGCAACTAGCGGAAGCACAGATACGCAGTATTTT.

The chain links TRBV11-1 to TRBJ2-7; 8 bases align to TRBD2. J gave up 4 bases and V 5 bases, and 13 bases lay outside the gene matches. CDR3 size: 16 residues. The germline V gene encodes CDR1 SGHAT and CDR2 FQDESV (reference sequence). The CDR3 nucleotides read TGTGCCAGCAGCACAGGCCTCAGCGGGAGTCCATACGAGCAGTACTTC. This sequence encodes CASSTGLSGSPYEQYF.

The chain links TRBV7-2 to TRBJ2-7, with D tentatively TRBD1 (5 bases). This CDR3 region has 13 residues. Trimming cost V 1 base and J 3 bases, with 7 bases left between them. Germline CDR1 and CDR2: SGHTA and FQGNSA. The CDR3 DNA is TGTGCCAGCAGCTTAGGACAGAACTACGAGCAGTACTTC. Amino acids: CASSLGQNYEQYF. Combining the CDR3 with reference TRBV7-2 and TRBJ2-7 gives the whole variable domain GAGVSQSPSNKVTEKGKDVELRCDPISGHTALYWYRQSLGQGLEFLIYFQGNSAPDKSGLPSDRFSAERTGGSVSTLTIQRTQQEDSAVYLCASSLGQNYEQYFGPGTRLTVT.

This clone was counted once. The CDR3 protein is CASSDLGRFPGELFF. CDR3 DNA sequence: TGTGCCAGCAGCGATCTTGGGCGCTTTCCCGGGGAGCTGTTTTTT. The V call is TRBV6-1, the J call TRBJ2-2; D remains unclear. The ends were cut back, 6 bases at V and 6 bases at J, with 17 bases in the middle. Germline-derived CDR1 and CDR2 are MNHNS and SASEGT. The CDR3 sequence is 15 residues long.

The rearrangement joins TRBV29-1 to TRBJ2-6; 7 bases align to TRBD1. Germline V gene sequence: CDR1 SQVTM, CDR2 ANQGSEA. Unmatched junction bases numbered 3, after V lost 4 bases and J lost 0 bases. This CDR3 region has 15 residues. Here the CDR3 reads CSVATGDSGANVLTF. CDR3 nucleotides: TGCAGCGTTGCTACAGGGGACTCTGGGGCCAACGTCCTGACTTTC.

The V gene is TRBV9, the J gene TRBJ2-5; the D is unclear. The V end lost 0 bases, the J end lost 5 bases, and 14 bases lay between the germline ends. This CDR3 comprises 15 residues. Germline values: CDR1 SGDLS, CDR2 YYNGEE. The CDR3 here is CASSVGDSQPETQYF. Written as DNA, the CDR3 is TGTGCCAGCAGCGTAGGAGACTCCCAACCGGAGACCCAGTACTTC.